These T cell receptor beta chains were read from a single sample in a study of CD8+ T cells in alopecia areata. Data came from immunoSEQ multiplex PCR; TCRdb stores just in-frame clones and leaves some out. This sample has about 180,000 clones; 53% occur once, and the top ten carry 10% to 13%. The sequenced sample was CD8+ T cells sorted from blood, obtained at week 24, from a patient treated with tofacitinib. The origin of the receptors is a human donor with alopecia areata. The CDR3 runs from the conserved cysteine through the conserved F or W. A D gene is named only where the DNA matches it firmly. Clone size, where shown, is once, few, many, or a class for clones that have expanded.

NA	TRBV30	TRBJ2-4	NA	TGTGCCTGGACCCCCGGGACACCCGGCCCCAAAAACATTCAGTACTTC	CAWTPGTPGPKNIQYF
NA	TRBV7-8	TRBJ1-5	NA	TGTGCCAGCAGCCCCCAGGGGATGGGCAATCAGCCCCAGCATTTT	CASSPQGMGNQPQHF
NA	TRBV19	TRBJ1-5	NA	TGTGCCAGTAGTATAGATCTGGAGAATCAGCCCCAGCATTTT	CASSIDLENQPQHF
TRBD2	TRBV7-6	TRBJ2-1	NA	TGTGCCAGTAACGGGGGGGCCATCGATGAGCAGTTCTTC	CASNGGAIDEQFF
NA	TRBV7-9	TRBJ1-5	NA	TGTGCCAGCAGCTTAGTCGGCAGCAATCAGCCCCAGCATTTT	CASSLVGSNQPQHF
NA	TRBV19	TRBJ1-5	few	TGTGCCAGTAGTAACAACCTCAATCAGCCCCAGCATTTT	CASSNNLNQPQHF
NA	TRBV30	TRBJ1-2	NA	TGTGCCTGGAGGGACGGACAGTCGGATAGAGGCTACACCTTC	CAWRDGQSDRGYTF
TRBD2	TRBV6-1	TRBJ2-1	few	TGTGCCACTCGGACTAGCGGGGGGTACTACAATGAGCAGTTCTTC	CATRTSGGYYNEQFF
TRBD1	TRBV6-5	TRBJ1-1	once	TGTGCCAGCAGCGGGACAGGGGAAACCCCCGAAGCTTTCTTT	CASSGTGETPEAFF
NA	TRBV29-1	TRBJ1-2	NA	TGCAGCGTCCTGACGGGCTATGGCTACACCTTC	CSVLTGYGYTF
TRBD1	TRBV29-1	TRBJ1-2	few	TGCAGCGGACAGGGGGGCGAACATGGCTACACCTTC	CSGQGGEHGYTF
NA	TRBV9	TRBJ1-1	NA	TGTGCCAGCAGCGTGGATGGGGGGAACACTGAAGCTTTCTTT	CASSVDGGNTEAFF